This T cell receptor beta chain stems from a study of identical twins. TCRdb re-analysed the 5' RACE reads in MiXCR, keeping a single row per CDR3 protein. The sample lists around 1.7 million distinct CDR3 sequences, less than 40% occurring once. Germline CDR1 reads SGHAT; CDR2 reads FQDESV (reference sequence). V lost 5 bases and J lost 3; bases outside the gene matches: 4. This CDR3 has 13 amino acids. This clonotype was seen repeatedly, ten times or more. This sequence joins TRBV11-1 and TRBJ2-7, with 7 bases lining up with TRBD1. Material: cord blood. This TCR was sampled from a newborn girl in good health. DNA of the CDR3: TGTGCCAGCAGCGGGGACAGAAACTACGAGCAGTACTTC. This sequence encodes CASSGDRNYEQYF.